This T cell receptor (beta chain) was documented in a study of metastatic and nonmetastatic thyroid tumors. General study points: Malignant thyroid tumors reportedly exceeded benign nodules significantly in TCR beta diversity, with the difference appearing in blood and tumor.

V lost 3 bases to trimming and J lost 12 bases, with 15 bases between them. This CDR3 spans 13 amino acids. Germline V gene lookup returns CDR1 SGHAT and CDR2 FQNNGV. This clone was recorded at least ten times. Its antigen is currently unknown. Original processing methods: Differences in CDR3 between clinicopathological groups were drawn on to build a classifier intended to discriminate distant-metastatic papillary thyroid cancer patients. MiXCR re-clonotyped the PCR reads for TCRdb. The V and J calls and clone size are TCRdb's, not the authors'. The sample shows about 24,000 clones, under 25% of them seen only once. Each patient went into thyroid surgery without having received any treatment.

This receptor was obtained from a male donor with papillary thyroid cancer or a benign thyroid nodule (not recorded which). Some clones in this sample may be carry-over from other donors' samples. Sequencing was carried out using blood. The J gene is TRBJ2-1, the V gene TRBV11-2, with no clear D. The DNA for the CDR3 is TGTGCCAGCAGCTTGGCTAGAGGTTCCGGGCAGTTCTTC. It codes for CASSLARGSGQFF.